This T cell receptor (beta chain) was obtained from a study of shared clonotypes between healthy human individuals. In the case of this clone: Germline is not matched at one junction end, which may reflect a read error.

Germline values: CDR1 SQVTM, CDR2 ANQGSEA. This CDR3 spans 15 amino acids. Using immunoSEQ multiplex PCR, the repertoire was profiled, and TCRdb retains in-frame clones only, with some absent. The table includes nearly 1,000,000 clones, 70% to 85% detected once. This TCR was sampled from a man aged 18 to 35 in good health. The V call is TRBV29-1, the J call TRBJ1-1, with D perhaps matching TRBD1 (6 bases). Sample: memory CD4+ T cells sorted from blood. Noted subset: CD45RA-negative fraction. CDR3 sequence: CSVEVPQGLKTEAFF. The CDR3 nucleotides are TGCAGCGTTGAGGTTCCCCAGGGGTTGAAGACTGAAGCTTTCTTT.